Listed below are T cell receptor beta chains from one sample, sequenced in a study of OX40 agonist ivuxolimab in advanced cancers. TCRdb's table, derived via immunoSEQ multiplex PCR, lists solely in-frame clones and lacks some. The table lists about 70,000 clones, around 88% of them singletons. The source material was CD4+ or CD8+ T cells sorted from blood, sampled in a trial of the OX40 agonist ivuxolimab. The receptors stem from an adult with an advanced solid tumor such as melanoma, head and neck, liver or kidney cancer. CDR3s include the opening cysteine and the closing phenylalanine or tryptophan. Fields, in order: clone size, J gene, D gene, V gene, CDR3 DNA, CDR3 protein. D genes are given only for firm matches. Clone size is shown for a subset of rows, as once, few, many or a class of expanded clone.

>.|TRBJ1-4|.|TRBV9
TGTGCCAGCAGCCCCCGGTCGGATAATGAAAAACTGTTTTTT
CASSPRSDNEKLFF
>once|TRBJ2-3|.|TRBV5-1
TGCGCCAGCAGCTTGAGCCCGACAGGTTTATTCACAGATACGCAGTATTTT
CASSLSPTGLFTDTQYF
>.|TRBJ1-4|.|TRBV7-2
TGTGCCAGCAGCTTAGAAGGGAGGGGTGAAAAACTGTTTTTT
CASSLEGRGEKLFF
>.|TRBJ1-2|.|TRBV28
TGTGCCAGCAAGGGGGGCGAAGCAAGCCCCTATGGCTACACCTTC
CASKGGEASPYGYTF
>.|TRBJ2-2|.|TRBV11-2
TGTGCCAGCAGCCCCCGGTTTAGCGGACGCAACACCGGGGAGCTGTTTTTT
CASSPRFSGRNTGELFF
>.|TRBJ2-5|.|TRBV14
TGTGCCAGCAGCCAAGGGAGGAGCTCCGGTAGTTTGGAGACCCAGTACTTC
CASSQGRSSGSLETQYF
>.|TRBJ2-7|.|TRBV6-5
TGTGCCAGCATCCGGACAGACGAGCAGTACTTC
CASIRTDEQYF
>.|TRBJ2-6|.|TRBV7-7
TGTGCCAGCAGCTACTTACCTGTGCCACAAAGTCGGGCCAACGTCCTGACTTTC
CASSYLPVPQSRANVLTF
>.|TRBJ2-5|.|TRBV7-8
TGTGCCAGCAGCTTAGTGCGGGGCGGGACCCAGTACTTC
CASSLVRGGTQYF
>.|TRBJ2-3|.|TRBV15
TGTGCCACCAGCAGCAGGGAGGTGAGCACAGATACGCAGTATTTT
CATSSREVSTDTQYF
>.|TRBJ2-1|TRBD2|TRBV29-1
TGCAGCGTTCGAGCCGGCAGCGGGGGTGAGCAGTTCTTC
CSVRAGSGGEQFF
>.|TRBJ2-7|.|TRBV28
TGTGCAGCAAGGGGTAGCTCCTACGAGCAGTACTTC
CAARGSSYEQYF
>few|TRBJ2-7|.|TRBV21-1
TGTGCCAGCGACAGGGGTTACGAGCAGTACTTC
CASDRGYEQYF
>few|TRBJ2-5|.|TRBV7-8
TGTGCCAGCAGCTTAGTGACCGCACATGGGGAGACCCAGTACTTC
CASSLVTAHGETQYF
>.|TRBJ2-5|TRBD2|TRBV2
TGTGCCAGCAGTGGACTAGCGGGATGGGAGACCCAGTACTTC
CASSGLAGWETQYF
>.|TRBJ2-5|.|TRBV7-8
TGTGCCAGCAGCTTAGAACTCCAAGAGACCCAGTACTTC
CASSLELQETQYF
>.|TRBJ1-6|.|TRBV9
TGTGCCAGCAGCGCTTTCGGGCCACCCCTCCACTTT
CASSAFGPPLHF
>once|TRBJ2-1|TRBD1|TRBV7-9
TGTGCCAGCAGCCACCCGAGGGGGCCCTACAATGAGCAGTTCTTC
CASSHPRGPYNEQFF
>.|TRBJ1-3|.|TRBV5-1
TGCGCCAGCAGCATCGACGGCCTGCGTGGAAACACCATATATTTT
CASSIDGLRGNTIYF
>once|TRBJ1-3|.|TRBV15
TGTGCCACCAGCAGAGAAGGGGGAAACACCATATATTTT
CATSREGGNTIYF
>.|TRBJ1-2|TRBD1|TRBV6-1
TGTGCCAGCAGACCCACAGGGGCGGGTGGCTACACCTTC
CASRPTGAGGYTF
>.|TRBJ1-5|.|TRBV7-2
TGTGCCAGCAGCTTAGGGGAAAAGCAGCCCCAGCATTTT
CASSLGEKQPQHF
>.|TRBJ2-2|.|TRBV6-1
TGTGCCAGCAGGGCATTGGGGAACACCGGGGAGCTGTTTTTT
CASRALGNTGELFF